This TCR beta chain was recorded in a study of blood T cell repertoires in COVID-19. Whole-study context: The United States, Italy and Spain provided the acute and convalescent COVID-19 samples. PBMCs, B-cell-depleted T cells, or T cells were the source of the cDNA or gDNA that made up the material.

This CDR3 has 14 amino acids. V lost 0 bases, J lost 7 bases, and 12 bases lay in between. Germline assignment: CDR1 LGHNA and CDR2 YNFKEQ. Produced via immunoSEQ multiplex PCR; TCRdb's table is partial and in-frame only. The table has 200,000 to 300,000 clones, about four fifths seen once. Sample: peripheral blood. The chain is built from TRBV4-2 and TRBJ1-1, with D possibly TRBD1 on 6 matching bases. The clonotype originates from a woman aged 18 to 35 with acute or convalescent COVID-19. The DNA of the CDR3 is TGTGCCAGCAGCCAAGATCCTAAGGACAGTGAAGCTTTCTTT. This gives the protein CASSQDPKDSEAFF.